This T cell receptor (beta chain) was documented in a study of control samples from healthy donors and cancer patients. The CDR3 sequence is 15 residues long. The germline V gene has CDR1 SGHNT and CDR2 YYREEE (reference sequence). The germline V and J ends were trimmed by 4 bases and 4 bases, with 17 bases remaining between them. Measured with immunoSEQ multiplex PCR; TCRdb has only the in-frame clones, and not every one. The repertoire holds 110,000 to 150,000 clones, with around 86% as singletons. The sample was blood. The TCR was taken from a man younger than 40 in good health. The genes are TRBV5-4 and TRBJ1-1; D unresolved. The CDR3 DNA follows: TGTGCCAGCAGCAACCAGGCTGGGATTGGCACTGAAGCTTTCTTT. Translation: CASSNQAGIGTEAFF.